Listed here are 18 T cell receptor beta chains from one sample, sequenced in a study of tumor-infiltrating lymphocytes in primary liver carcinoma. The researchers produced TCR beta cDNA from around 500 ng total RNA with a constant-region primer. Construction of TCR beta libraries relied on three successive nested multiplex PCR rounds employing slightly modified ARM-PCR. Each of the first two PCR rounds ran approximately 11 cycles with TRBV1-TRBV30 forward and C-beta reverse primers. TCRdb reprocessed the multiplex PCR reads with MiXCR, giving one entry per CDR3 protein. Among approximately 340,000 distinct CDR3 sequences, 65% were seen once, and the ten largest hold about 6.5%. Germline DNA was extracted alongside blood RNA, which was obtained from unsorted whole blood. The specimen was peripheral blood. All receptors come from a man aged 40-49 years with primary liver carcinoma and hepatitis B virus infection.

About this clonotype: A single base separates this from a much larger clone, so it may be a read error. The CDR3 is CASSQVAYYEQYF. DNA of the CDR3: TGTGCCAGCAGCCAAGTAGCCTATTACGAGCAGTACTTC. The chain employs TRBV14 and TRBJ2-7; no definite D call. Trimming pared 1 base from V and 4 bases from J, leaving 8 bases between. The CDR3 has 13 amino acids. Germline-derived CDR1 and CDR2 are SGHDN and FVKESK.

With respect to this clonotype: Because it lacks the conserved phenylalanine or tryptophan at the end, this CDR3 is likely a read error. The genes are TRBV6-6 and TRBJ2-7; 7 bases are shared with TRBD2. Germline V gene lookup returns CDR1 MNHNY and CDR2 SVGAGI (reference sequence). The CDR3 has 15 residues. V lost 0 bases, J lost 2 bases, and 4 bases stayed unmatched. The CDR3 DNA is TGTGCCAGCAGTTACTCGGGGGGGACGGCCTACGAGCAGTACTAC. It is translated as CASSYSGGTAYEQYY.

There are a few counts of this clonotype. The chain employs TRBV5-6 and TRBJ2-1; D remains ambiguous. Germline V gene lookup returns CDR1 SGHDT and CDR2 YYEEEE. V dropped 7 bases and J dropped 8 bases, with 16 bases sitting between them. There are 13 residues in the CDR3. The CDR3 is CASFLTAGDEQFF. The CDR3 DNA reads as TGTGCCAGCTTCCTCACGGCAGGAGATGAGCAGTTCTTC.

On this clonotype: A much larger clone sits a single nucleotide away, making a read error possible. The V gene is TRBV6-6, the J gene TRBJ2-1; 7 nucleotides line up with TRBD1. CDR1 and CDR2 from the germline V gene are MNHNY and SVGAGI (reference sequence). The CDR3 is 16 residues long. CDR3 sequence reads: CSSSYTETGTVGEQFF. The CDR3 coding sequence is TGTTCCAGCAGTTATACAGAGACAGGGACCGTAGGTGAGCAGTTCTTC.

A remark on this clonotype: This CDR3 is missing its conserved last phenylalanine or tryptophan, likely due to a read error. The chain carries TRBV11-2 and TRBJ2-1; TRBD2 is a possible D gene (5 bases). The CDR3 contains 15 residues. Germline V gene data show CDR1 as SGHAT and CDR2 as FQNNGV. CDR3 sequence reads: CVSSLEGRVSNEQFL. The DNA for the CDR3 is TGTGTCAGCAGCTTAGAGGGCCGGGTTAGCAATGAGCAGTTCCTC.

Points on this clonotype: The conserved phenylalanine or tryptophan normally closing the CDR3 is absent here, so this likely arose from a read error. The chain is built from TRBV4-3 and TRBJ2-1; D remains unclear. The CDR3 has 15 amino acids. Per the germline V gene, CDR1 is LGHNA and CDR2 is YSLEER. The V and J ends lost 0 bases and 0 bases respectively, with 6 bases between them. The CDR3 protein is CASSQDFGSYNEQFL. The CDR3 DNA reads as TGCGCCAGCAGCCAAGATTTCGGCTCCTACAATGAGCAGTTCTTA.

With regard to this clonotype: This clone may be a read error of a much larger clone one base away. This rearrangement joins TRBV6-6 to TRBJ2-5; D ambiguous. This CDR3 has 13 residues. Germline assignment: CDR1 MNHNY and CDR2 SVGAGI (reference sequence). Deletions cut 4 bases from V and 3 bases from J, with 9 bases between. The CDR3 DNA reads TGTGCCAGCAGTTGGGCCAGTAAAGAGACCCAGTACTTC. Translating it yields CASSWASKETQYF.

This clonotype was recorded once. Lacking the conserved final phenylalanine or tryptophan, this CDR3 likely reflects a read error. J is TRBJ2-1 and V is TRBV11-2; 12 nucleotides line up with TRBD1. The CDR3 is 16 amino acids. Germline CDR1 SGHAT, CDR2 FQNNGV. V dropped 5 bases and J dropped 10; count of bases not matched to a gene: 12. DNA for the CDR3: TGTGCCAGCAGCCCCTACCTCGGGACAGGGGGCTACGAGCAGTTCTCC. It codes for CASSPYLGTGGYEQFS.

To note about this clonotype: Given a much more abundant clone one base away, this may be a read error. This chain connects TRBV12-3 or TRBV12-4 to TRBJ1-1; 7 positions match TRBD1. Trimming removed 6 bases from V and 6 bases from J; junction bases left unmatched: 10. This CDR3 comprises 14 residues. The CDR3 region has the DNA TGTGCCAGCAGCCCATTGACAGGGAAGGCTGAAGCTTTCTTT. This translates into CASSPLTGKAEAFF.

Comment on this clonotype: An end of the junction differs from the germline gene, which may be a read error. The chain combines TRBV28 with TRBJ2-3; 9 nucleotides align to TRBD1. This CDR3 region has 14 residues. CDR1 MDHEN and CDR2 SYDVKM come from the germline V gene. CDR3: CVSSARDRVDTQYF. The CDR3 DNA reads TGTGTCAGCAGTGCCCGGGACAGGGTTGATACGCAGTATTTT.

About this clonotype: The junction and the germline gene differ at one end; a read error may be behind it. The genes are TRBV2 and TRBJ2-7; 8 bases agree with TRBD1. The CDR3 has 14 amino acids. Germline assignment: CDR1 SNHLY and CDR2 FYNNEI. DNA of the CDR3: TGTGCCAGCAATCCAACCGTGACAGGGGTAGAGCAATACTTC. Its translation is CASNPTVTGVEQYF.

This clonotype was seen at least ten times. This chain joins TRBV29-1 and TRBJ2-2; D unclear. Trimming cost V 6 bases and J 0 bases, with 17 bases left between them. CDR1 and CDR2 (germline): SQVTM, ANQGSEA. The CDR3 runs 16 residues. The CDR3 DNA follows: TGCAGCGTAGCGAATTACCGCGAATCGAACACCGGGGAGCTGTTTTTT. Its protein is CSVANYRESNTGELFF.

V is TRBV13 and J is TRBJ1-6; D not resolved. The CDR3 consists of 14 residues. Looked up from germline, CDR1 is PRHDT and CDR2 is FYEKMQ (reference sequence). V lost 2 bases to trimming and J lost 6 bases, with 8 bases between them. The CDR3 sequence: CASSLSGSNSPLHF. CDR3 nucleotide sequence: TGTGCCAGCAGCTTAAGTGGAAGTAATTCACCCCTCCACTTT.

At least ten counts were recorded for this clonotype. This chain's CDR3 is CASSFLNEQFF. DNA for the CDR3: TGTGCCAGCAGTTTTTTGAATGAGCAGTTCTTC. The rearrangement links TRBV12-3 or TRBV12-4 to TRBJ2-1; D is unclear. The CDR3 extends over 11 amino acids. V was shortened by 3 bases and J by 7 bases, with 4 bases between the two germline ends.

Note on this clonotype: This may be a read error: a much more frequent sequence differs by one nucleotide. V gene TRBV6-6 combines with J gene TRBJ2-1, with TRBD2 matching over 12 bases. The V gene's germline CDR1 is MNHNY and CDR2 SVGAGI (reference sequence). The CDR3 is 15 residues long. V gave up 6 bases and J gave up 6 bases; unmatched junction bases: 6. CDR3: CASRRLAGECNEQFF. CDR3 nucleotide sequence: TGTGCCAGCAGGCGACTAGCGGGAGAGTGCAATGAGCAGTTCTTC.

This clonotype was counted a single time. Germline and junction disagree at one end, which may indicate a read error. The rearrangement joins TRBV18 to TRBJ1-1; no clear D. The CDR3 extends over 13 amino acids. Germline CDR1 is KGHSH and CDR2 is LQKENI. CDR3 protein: CASSSHAEAETFF. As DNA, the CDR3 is TGTGCCAGCTCATCGCACGCAGAAGCTGAAACTTTCTTT.

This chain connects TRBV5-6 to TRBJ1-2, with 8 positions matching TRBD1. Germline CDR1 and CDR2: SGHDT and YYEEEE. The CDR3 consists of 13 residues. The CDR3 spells CVGSLVGTGGYTF. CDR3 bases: TGTGTCGGCAGCTTAGTTGGGACAGGAGGCTACACCTTC.

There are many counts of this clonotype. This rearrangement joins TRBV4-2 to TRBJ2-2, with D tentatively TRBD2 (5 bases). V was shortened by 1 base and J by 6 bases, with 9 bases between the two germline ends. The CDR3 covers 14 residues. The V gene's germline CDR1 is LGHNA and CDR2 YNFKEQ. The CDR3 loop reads CASSQVGGAGELFF. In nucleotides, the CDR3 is TGTGCCAGCAGCCAAGTTGGAGGTGCCGGGGAGCTGTTTTTT.